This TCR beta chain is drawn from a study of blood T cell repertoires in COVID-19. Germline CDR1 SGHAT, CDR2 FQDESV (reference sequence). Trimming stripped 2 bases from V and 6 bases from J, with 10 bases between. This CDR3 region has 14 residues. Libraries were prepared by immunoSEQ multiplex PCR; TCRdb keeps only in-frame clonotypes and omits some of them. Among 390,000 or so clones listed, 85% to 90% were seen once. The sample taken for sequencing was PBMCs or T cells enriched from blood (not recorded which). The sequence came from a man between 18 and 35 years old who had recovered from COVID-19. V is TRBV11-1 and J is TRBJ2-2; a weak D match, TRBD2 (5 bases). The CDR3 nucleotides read TGTGCCAGCAGCTTACGTCAGAGGGCCGGGGAGCTGTTTTTT. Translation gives CASSLRQRAGELFF.